What follows are 11 T cell receptor beta chains derived from one specimen sequenced in a study of regulatory T cells in long-lasting Graves disease. As to time point: persistent/refractory GD, antithyroid drugs over 5 years with positive TRAb. PBMCs provided the RNA from which the TCR library was made. TCR beta libraries were built with iRepertoire HTBI primers and Arm-PCR of CDR3 regions. TCRdb reprocessed the multiplex PCR reads with MiXCR, giving one entry per CDR3 protein. The sample consists of 250,000 to 300,000 distinct CDR3 sequences, 22% of them appearing once. The source material was peripheral blood mononuclear cells (PBMCs), sampled when the disease was refractory, from a patient treated with antithyroid drugs. All receptors derive from a female donor with Graves disease.

This chain joins TRBV5-5 and TRBJ1-1; perhaps TRBD1 as D (5 bases). With 5 bases removed from V and 7 bases from J, the gap between germline ends came to 18 bases. The CDR3 length is 14 residues. The germline V gene encodes CDR1 SGHKS and CDR2 YYEKEE (reference sequence). The CDR3 sequence: CASRQVAGTREAFF. CDR3 coding DNA: TGTGCCAGCAGGCAGGTTGCAGGGACCCGTGAAGCTTTCTTT.

Only a few counts were recorded for this clonotype. DNA of the CDR3: TGTGCCAGCAGCACCGCGACAGGGACCCTCCAAGAGACCCAGTACTTC. Its protein product is CASSTATGTLQETQYF. The V call is TRBV7-9, the J call TRBJ2-5, with TRBD1 matching 7 bases. The CDR3 spans 16 residues. Germline loops: CDR1 SEHNR, CDR2 FQNEAQ (reference sequence). The ends lost 5 bases at V and 1 base at J; junction bases unmatched: 10.

The chain is built from TRBV19 and TRBJ2-2, with D perhaps assigned TRBD1 or TRBD2 (5 bases each). Trimming stripped 8 bases from V and 6 bases from J, with 10 bases between. Germline V gene sequence: CDR1 LNHDA, CDR2 SQIVND (reference sequence). The length of the CDR3 is 12 residues. CDR3 nucleotide sequence: TGTGCCAGTGCCCAGGGAGCCGGGGAGCTGTTTTTT. This codes for CASAQGAGELFF.

This clonotype was counted ten times or more. The chain employs TRBV6-5 and TRBJ2-7, with D perhaps matching TRBD1 (6 bases). Germline CDR1 MNHEY, CDR2 SVGAGI. The CDR3 totals 14 residues. V dropped 0 bases and J dropped 3 bases, with 9 bases sitting between them. In DNA, the CDR3 is TGTGCCAGCAGTTACTCGTACAGGGACTACGAGCAGTACTTC. This encodes CASSYSYRDYEQYF.

With respect to this clonotype: Just one base apart from a much larger clone, this may be a read error. V and J are TRBV7-9 and TRBJ2-7, with D hard to call. V lost 5 bases, J lost 3 bases, and 11 bases lay in between. Per the germline V gene, CDR1 is SEHNR and CDR2 is FQNEAQ (reference sequence). The CDR3 has 13 amino acids. CDR3 protein: CASSKTSGYEQYF. The CDR3 coding sequence is TGTGCCAGCAGCAAAACGTCCGGCTACGAGCAGTACTTC.

This clonotype was detected ten times or more. This sequence joins TRBV28 and TRBJ2-7; possibly TRBD2 for D (7 bases). Germline assignment: CDR1 MDHEN and CDR2 SYDVKM. Between the trimmed V and J ends, which lost 5 bases and 7 bases, there was a span of 15 bases. CDR3 length: 13 residues. CDR3 loop: CASSPGGRGEQYF. CDR3 in DNA: TGTGCCAGCAGTCCGGGGGGCCGGGGAGAGCAGTACTTC. Full variable domain (missing parts from reference TRBV28 and TRBJ2-7): DVKVTQSSRYLVKRTGEKVFLECVQDMDHENMFWYRQDPGLGLRLIYFSYDVKMKEKGDIPEGYSVSREKKERFSLILESASTNQTSMYLCASSPGGRGEQYFGPGTRLTVT.

This clonotype showed up many times. The genes are TRBV7-9 and TRBJ1-2; D ambiguous. Trimming cost V 1 base and J 9 bases, with 12 bases left between them. Germline V gene sequence: CDR1 SEHNR, CDR2 FQNEAQ (reference sequence). This CDR3 contains 13 residues. CDR3 residues: CASSLEIHESYTF. The DNA of the CDR3 is TGTGCCAGCAGCTTAGAGATACACGAAAGCTACACCTTC.

This clonotype was found a few times. This chain connects TRBV7-9 to TRBJ2-7; 11 positions match TRBD2. Germline assignment: CDR1 SEHNR and CDR2 FQNEAQ (reference sequence). This CDR3 has 17 residues. The junction had 10 bases not matched to a gene; V was cut back by 0 bases and J by 6 bases. The CDR3 loop reads CASSLARGTSGRREQYF. DNA for the CDR3: TGTGCCAGCAGCTTAGCGCGGGGAACTAGCGGGAGACGCGAGCAGTACTTC. The entire variable domain, with the rest obtained from reference TRBV7-9 and TRBJ2-7, is as follows: DTGVSQNPRHKITKRGQNVTFRCDPISEHNRLYWYRQTLGQGPEFLTYFQNEAQLEKSRLLSDRFSAERPKGSFSTLEIQRTEQGDSAMYLCASSLARGTSGRREQYFGPGTRLTVT.

Details on this clonotype: Just one base apart from a much larger clone, this may be a read error. CDR3 sequence (DNA): TGTGCCAGCAACCACTCGACCCCATCCTACGAGCAGTACTTC. It yields the protein CASNHSTPSYEQYF. The chain couples TRBV11-2 to TRBJ2-7; D call uncertain. This CDR3 has 14 amino acids. In germline, CDR1 is SGHAT, CDR2 FQNNGV. V lost 7 bases, J lost 1 base, and 14 bases lay in between.

There are a few counts of this clonotype. The chain couples TRBV29-1 to TRBJ1-5; unclear D gene. The CDR3 is made up of 13 amino acids. V was clipped by 4 bases and J by 5 bases, with 12 bases between them. The germline V gene encodes CDR1 SQVTM and CDR2 ANQGSEA. CDR3 loop: CSVGAGEDQPQHF. In nucleotides, the CDR3 is TGCAGCGTTGGGGCGGGAGAAGATCAGCCCCAGCATTTT. Based on the CDR3 plus reference TRBV29-1 and TRBJ1-5, the full variable domain is SAVISQKPSRDICQRGTSLTIQCQVDSQVTMMFWYRQQPGQSLTLIATANQGSEATYESGFVIDKFPISRPNLTFSTLTVSNMSPEDSSIYLCSVGAGEDQPQHFGDGTRLSIL.

This clonotype showed up just once. One base away lies a much larger clone, so this may be a sequencing read error. V gene TRBV20-1 combines with J gene TRBJ2-5; D is unclear. This CDR3 contains 12 residues. Germline CDR1 DFQATT, CDR2 SNEGSKA (reference sequence). The chain's CDR3 is CSGQAHEETQCF. For the CDR3, the DNA is TGCAGTGGGCAGGCCCATGAAGAGACCCAGTGCTTC.